This entry lists 5 T cell receptor beta chains sequenced from one sample in a study of T cell responses to AZD1222 COVID-19 vaccine. The protocol was immunoSEQ multiplex PCR, while the TCRdb copy is restricted to in-frame clones and leaves out a portion. The sample contains approximately 160,000 clones, 85% to 95% of which appear only once. The specimen was peripheral blood, collected 28 days after the second AZD1222 dose. These receptors all come from an adult who received the AZD1222 COVID-19 vaccine.

The chain employs TRBV27 and TRBJ1-6; 8 bases are a match to TRBD1. The trim removed 0 bases at V and 10 bases at J, leaving 8 bases unmatched. This CDR3 has 16 amino acids. Germline CDR1 reads MNHEY; CDR2 reads SMNVEV (reference sequence). The CDR3 spells CASSLSFGQGISPLHF. CDR3 sequence (DNA): TGTGCCAGCAGTTTATCTTTTGGACAGGGCATCTCACCCCTCCACTTT.

The chain recombines TRBV27 with TRBJ1-1, with 7 bases identical to TRBD1. This CDR3 comprises 15 residues. CDR1 MNHEY and CDR2 SMNVEV come from the germline V gene (reference sequence). The ends lost 5 bases at V and 3 bases at J; junction bases unmatched: 9. CDR3 in amino acids: CASSPQTGKDTEAFF. In DNA form, the CDR3 reads TGTGCCAGCAGTCCCCAGACAGGGAAGGACACTGAAGCTTTCTTT.

The V call is TRBV6-5, the J call TRBJ1-2; TRBD1 is a possible D gene (5 bases). The CDR3 has 14 residues. Per germline, CDR1 MNHEY and CDR2 SVGAGI. With 7 bases removed from V and 7 bases from J, the gap between germline ends came to 19 bases. The CDR3 loop is CASTRDVYAAGYTF. The CDR3 DNA reads TGTGCCAGCACCCGGGACGTCTACGCGGCTGGCTACACCTTC.

CDR3 sequence: CASSVLVNTGELFF. The CDR3, as DNA: TGTGCCAGCAGCGTACTGGTGAATACCGGGGAGCTGTTTTTT. This chain links TRBV9 with TRBJ2-2; no definite D call. Germline CDR1 reads SGDLS; CDR2 reads YYNGEE. Deletions cut 1 base from V and 5 bases from J, with 9 bases between. This CDR3 is 14 amino acids long.

Comments on this clone: The junction differs from germline at one of its ends, possibly a read error. The chain is built from TRBV28 and TRBJ2-7; a possible D gene is TRBD2 (5 bases). CDR1 is MDHEN, CDR2 SYDVKM, per germline. The CDR3 consists of 10 residues. The CDR3 region has the DNA TGTGCCAGCAGTTCTCGACTAATGGTCTTC. Protein product: CASSSRLMVF.